The rows below give T cell receptor beta chains drawn from one sample of a study of siplizumab effects on memory and regulatory T cells. The assay was immunoSEQ multiplex PCR, and TCRdb's table has in-frame clones only and misses some. This table holds more than 85,000 clones, around 90% found once. Sequencing input: Tregs sorted from blood. Every receptor here comes from a human donor in good health. CDR3s include the opening cysteine and the closing phenylalanine or tryptophan. The order of the fields is J gene, V gene, clone size, D gene, CDR3 DNA, CDR3 protein. A D gene is named only where the DNA matches it firmly. Clone size is given for some rows only: seen once, a few or many times, or a class if the clone is expanded.

TRBJ2-5,TRBV7-2,.,.,TGTGCCAGCAGCCTGAGGCCTACGGAAGAGACCCAGTACTTC,CASSLRPTEETQYF
TRBJ1-2,TRBV27,.,.,TGTGCCAGCAGTCTAGGGGGACCGACTCGCGGCTACACCTTC,CASSLGGPTRGYTF
TRBJ2-3,TRBV5-1,.,.,TGCGCCAGCAGCTTGGTAGGGACACAAAGCACAGATACGCAGTATTTT,CASSLVGTQSTDTQYF
TRBJ2-7,TRBV18,.,TRBD2,TGTGCCAGCTCACGTAGACTAGCGCTCACCTACGAGCAGTACTTC,CASSRRLALTYEQYF
TRBJ1-1,TRBV5-1,.,.,TGCGCCAGCAGCGCAGGAGCCGAGGGCACTGAAGCTTTCTTT,CASSAGAEGTEAFF
TRBJ1-1,TRBV5-1,.,.,TGCGCCAGCAGCCTCGGTCAGAAAGCTTTCTTT,CASSLGQKAFF
TRBJ1-2,TRBV5-4,once,TRBD1,TGTGCCAGCAGCACGACAGGGAGGGACTATGGCTACACCTTC,CASSTTGRDYGYTF
TRBJ2-3,TRBV5-6,.,.,TGTGCCTCCAGGACTATCCCCTTAGATACGCAGTATTTT,CASRTIPLDTQYF
TRBJ1-3,TRBV5-1,once,.,TGCGCCAGCAGCTTGGGAAACGAAAACACCATATATTTT,CASSLGNENTIYF
TRBJ2-1,TRBV7-9,.,TRBD2,TGTGCCAGCAGCCGGTGGACTAGCGAACGACTTGGTGAGCAGTTCTTC,CASSRWTSERLGEQFF
TRBJ2-7,TRBV28,.,.,TGTGCCACCGCGGTACGGCGGGTCTTCTCCTACGAGCAGTACTTC,CATAVRRVFSYEQYF
TRBJ2-1,TRBV6-1,.,TRBD2,TGTGCCAGCAGTGAGTTTACTAGCGGGTTATACAATGAGCAGTTCTTC,CASSEFTSGLYNEQFF
TRBJ1-1,TRBV5-1,once,.,TGCGCCAGCAGCTTGGTGGTCTGGTCGGATGTGCGTACTGAAGCTTTCTTT,CASSLVVWSDVRTEAFF
TRBJ2-5,TRBV5-1,.,.,TGCGCCAGCAGCTTGGGAGCGGCGTACCAAGAGACCCAGTACTTC,CASSLGAAYQETQYF
TRBJ2-3,TRBV19,.,.,TGTGCCAGTAGTATAGGGCGTACCTCTGGCACAGATACGCAGTATTTT,CASSIGRTSGTDTQYF
TRBJ1-4,TRBV6-5,.,.,TGTGCCAGCAGTTTCCTACTGGGGGCTTCGGAAAAACTGTTTTTT,CASSFLLGASEKLFF
TRBJ2-1,TRBV18,.,TRBD2,TGTGCCAGCTCACCGCAGCGGGAGCTCAATGAGCAGTTCTTC,CASSPQRELNEQFF
TRBJ1-5,TRBV12-5,.,.,TGTGCTAGTGGCTCAGGAGATAGCAATCAGCCCCAGCATTTT,CASGSGDSNQPQHF
TRBJ2-3,TRBV2,.,.,TGTGCCAGCACCCTTGGGCTAGCAAACACAGATACGCAGTATTTT,CASTLGLANTDTQYF
TRBJ2-7,TRBV5-1,.,TRBD1,TGCGCCAGCAGCTATGTGTCCGGGACAGGAACTTACGAGCAGTACTTC,CASSYVSGTGTYEQYF
TRBJ1-2,TRBV2,few,TRBD1,TGTGCCAGCACCAGACCGACAGGGGCAAACTATGGCTACACCTTC,CASTRPTGANYGYTF
TRBJ2-7,TRBV19,.,TRBD1,TGTGCCAGTAGTACCCAGACAGGGGGCTTTGGTAACGAGCAGTACTTC,CASSTQTGGFGNEQYF
TRBJ2-3,TRBV28,.,.,TGTGCCAGCAGGTGGACTGCCGGCCGTACAAAGGATACGCAGTATTTT,CASRWTAGRTKDTQYF
TRBJ2-2,TRBV30,.,.,TGTGCCTGGAGTGTATGGGGCCCCGGGGAGCTGTTTTTT,CAWSVWGPGELFF
TRBJ2-5,TRBV2,.,.,TGTGCCAGCAGTGAAGAGGGTGGAGGGGGAGAGACCCAGTACTTC,CASSEEGGGGETQYF
TRBJ2-3,TRBV5-1,.,.,TGCGCCAGCAGCGGAACCGGGACGGTTGGAGATACGCAGTATTTT,CASSGTGTVGDTQYF
TRBJ1-2,TRBV4-2,.,.,TGTGCCAGCAGCAGCGCGGAGAGCTACACCTTC,CASSSAESYTF
TRBJ2-3,TRBV28,.,TRBD1,TGTGCCAGCAGACCAACAGGGGGCTGGGCAGATACGCAGTATTTT,CASRPTGGWADTQYF
TRBJ1-1,TRBV6-1,.,.,TGTGCCAGCACCCTTCAGAACCCGTCTGAAGCTTTCTTT,CASTLQNPSEAFF
TRBJ2-7,TRBV30,.,.,TGTGCCTGGAGTCCTATGGCCGGGGTATTCTCCTACGAGCAGTACTTC,CAWSPMAGVFSYEQYF
TRBJ2-7,TRBV15,.,.,TGTGCCACCAGCGCCCACCGGGACTCCTACGAGCAGTACTTC,CATSAHRDSYEQYF
TRBJ2-3,TRBV4-1,.,TRBD1,TGCGCCAGCAGCGGACTGGACAGGGGGTATGTAGATACGCAGTATTTT,CASSGLDRGYVDTQYF
TRBJ1-2,TRBV5-1,.,.,TGCGCCAGCAGCATAGACGGAAACTATGGCTACACCTTC,CASSIDGNYGYTF
TRBJ2-7,TRBV18,.,.,TGTGCCAGCTCACCCGAATCGGGGCCCGTCTCGGGGCAGTACTTC,CASSPESGPVSGQYF
TRBJ2-3,TRBV13,.,.,TGTGCCAGCAGCGCCATTGGGAGGTTCACAGATACGCAGTATTTT,CASSAIGRFTDTQYF
TRBJ1-1,TRBV10-3,.,TRBD1,TGTGCCATCAGGGTCCAGGGGGCTGGGAACACTGAAGCTTTCTTT,CAIRVQGAGNTEAFF
TRBJ1-5,TRBV11-2,.,.,TGTGCCAGCAGCCATTCGCGGGACAGCAATCAGCCCCAGCATTTT,CASSHSRDSNQPQHF
TRBJ1-4,TRBV30,.,.,TGTGCCTGGGCAGGGACAACTAATGAAAAACTGTTTTTT,CAWAGTTNEKLFF
TRBJ2-3,TRBV25-1,.,TRBD2,TGTGCCAGCAGTGATGGGCGCGGGAGAGCCATAAGCACAGATACGCAGTATTTT,CASSDGRGRAISTDTQYF
TRBJ1-1,TRBV29-1,.,.,TGCAGCGTTGAACGAGCCGAAACTGAAGCTTTCTTT,CSVERAETEAFF
TRBJ2-1,TRBV11-2,.,.,TGTGCCAGCAGCTTACTGGGCTCGCAGTTCTTC,CASSLLGSQFF
TRBJ2-7,TRBV10-2,.,TRBD2,TGCGCCAGCAGTGAGTGGGGGGGAGAGGGGTACGAGCAGTACTTC,CASSEWGGEGYEQYF
TRBJ1-1,TRBV5-4,.,.,TGTGCCAGCAGGTTGCCAGGCCGGAACACTGAAGCTTTCTTT,CASRLPGRNTEAFF
TRBJ1-6,TRBV6-5,.,.,TGTGCCAGCAGCGGGGGGTGGAATTCACCCCTCCACTTT,CASSGGWNSPLHF
TRBJ2-1,TRBV5-6,.,TRBD1,TGTGCCAGCAGTCTTTATCCCGGGACAGAATACAATGAGCAGTTCTTC,CASSLYPGTEYNEQFF
TRBJ2-1,TRBV2,.,.,TGTGCCTCAACTGGGGGAGAATACAATGAGCAGTTCTTC,CASTGGEYNEQFF
TRBJ2-1,TRBV28,.,.,TGTGCCAGCAGTACCCTAAGGACCGGCAGTGAGCAGTTCTTC,CASSTLRTGSEQFF
TRBJ1-2,TRBV18,.,TRBD1,TGTGCCAGCTCACCCCGTCCCGGGACAGACGGCGGTTTTGGCTACACCTTC,CASSPRPGTDGGFGYTF
TRBJ2-7,TRBV7-3,.,.,TGTGCCAGCAGCTTAATTCCGGGGTCGGCGTACGAGCAGTACTTC,CASSLIPGSAYEQYF
TRBJ1-5,TRBV6-6,once,.,TGTGCCAGCAGTTCATCTCGACAGGCCAATCAGCCCCAGCATTTT,CASSSSRQANQPQHF
TRBJ2-1,TRBV21-1,.,.,TGTGCCAGCAGCCCTCACGGGTCCGCACCATGCTCCTACAATGAGCAGTTCTTC,CASSPHGSAPCSYNEQFF
TRBJ1-1,TRBV29-1,.,TRBD1,TGCAGCGTCGGGTGGGCGGCCGGGACAGGGGACACTGAAGCTTTCTTT,CSVGWAAGTGDTEAFF
TRBJ2-7,TRBV11-1,.,.,TGTGCCAGCAGCTCCTCCTTCGGGAGCTACGAGCAGTACTTC,CASSSSFGSYEQYF